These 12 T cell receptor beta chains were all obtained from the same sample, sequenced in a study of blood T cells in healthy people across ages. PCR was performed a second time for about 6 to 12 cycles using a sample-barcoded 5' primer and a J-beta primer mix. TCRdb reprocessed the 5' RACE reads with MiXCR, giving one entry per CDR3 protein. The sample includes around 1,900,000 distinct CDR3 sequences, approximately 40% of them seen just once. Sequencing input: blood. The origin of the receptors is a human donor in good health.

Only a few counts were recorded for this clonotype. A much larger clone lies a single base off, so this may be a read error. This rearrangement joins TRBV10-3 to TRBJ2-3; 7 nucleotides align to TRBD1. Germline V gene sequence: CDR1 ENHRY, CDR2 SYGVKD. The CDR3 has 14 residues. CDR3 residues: CTISVLDRRDTQYF. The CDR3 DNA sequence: TGTACCATCAGTGTACTGGACAGGAGGGATACGCAGTATTTT.

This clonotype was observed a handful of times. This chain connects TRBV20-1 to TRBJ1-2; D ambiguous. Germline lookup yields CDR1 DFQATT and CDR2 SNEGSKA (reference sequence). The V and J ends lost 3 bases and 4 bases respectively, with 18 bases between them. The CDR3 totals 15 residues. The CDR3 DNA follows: TGCAGTGCTAGTGACGGGATCGGATTAAGCTATGGCTACACCTTC. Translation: CSASDGIGLSYGYTF.

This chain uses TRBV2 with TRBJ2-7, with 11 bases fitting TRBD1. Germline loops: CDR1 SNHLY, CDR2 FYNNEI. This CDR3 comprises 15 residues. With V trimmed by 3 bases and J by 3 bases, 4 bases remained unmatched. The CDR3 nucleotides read TGTGCCAGCAGTGATGGACAGGGGGCACTCTACGAGCAGTACTTC. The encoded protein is CASSDGQGALYEQYF.

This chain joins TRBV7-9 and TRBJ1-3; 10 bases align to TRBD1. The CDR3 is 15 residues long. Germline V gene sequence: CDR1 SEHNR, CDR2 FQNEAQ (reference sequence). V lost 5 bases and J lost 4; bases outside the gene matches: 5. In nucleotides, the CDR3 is TGTGCCAGCAGCAAGGGGGACAGGGGAGGAAACACCATATATTTT. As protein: CASSKGDRGGNTIYF. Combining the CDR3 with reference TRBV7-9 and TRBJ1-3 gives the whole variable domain DTGVSQNPRHKITKRGQNVTFRCDPISEHNRLYWYRQTLGQGPEFLTYFQNEAQLEKSRLLSDRFSAERPKGSFSTLEIQRTEQGDSAMYLCASSKGDRGGNTIYFGEGSWLTVV.

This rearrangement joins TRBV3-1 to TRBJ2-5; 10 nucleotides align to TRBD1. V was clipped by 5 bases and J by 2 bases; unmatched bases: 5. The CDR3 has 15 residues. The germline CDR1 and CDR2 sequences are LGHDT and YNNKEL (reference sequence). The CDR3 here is CASSGGTGEQETQYF. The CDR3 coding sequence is TGTGCCAGCAGCGGTGGGACAGGGGAACAAGAGACCCAGTACTTC.

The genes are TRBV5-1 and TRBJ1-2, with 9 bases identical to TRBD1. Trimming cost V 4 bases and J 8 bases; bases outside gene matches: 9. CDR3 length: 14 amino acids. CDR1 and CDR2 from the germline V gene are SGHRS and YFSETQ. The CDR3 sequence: CASSPNRDRAGYTF. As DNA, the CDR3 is TGCGCCAGCAGCCCAAACCGGGACAGGGCGGGCTACACCTTC.

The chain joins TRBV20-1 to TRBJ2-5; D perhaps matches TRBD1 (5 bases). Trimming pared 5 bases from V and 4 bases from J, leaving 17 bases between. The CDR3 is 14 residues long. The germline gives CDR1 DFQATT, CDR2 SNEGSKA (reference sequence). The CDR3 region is CSAHPDSPGETQYF. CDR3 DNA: TGCAGTGCTCATCCTGACAGTCCCGGAGAGACCCAGTACTTC.

The DNA for the CDR3 is TGTGCCAGCAGCTTAGACTTGGCAGGGCATCAGTTCTTC. Translation gives CASSLDLAGHQFF. The chain is built from TRBV7-9 and TRBJ2-1; possibly TRBD1 for D (5 bases). The germline CDR1 and CDR2 sequences are SEHNR and FQNEAQ (reference sequence). V lost 1 base and J lost 13, with 14 bases in between. This CDR3 has 13 residues.

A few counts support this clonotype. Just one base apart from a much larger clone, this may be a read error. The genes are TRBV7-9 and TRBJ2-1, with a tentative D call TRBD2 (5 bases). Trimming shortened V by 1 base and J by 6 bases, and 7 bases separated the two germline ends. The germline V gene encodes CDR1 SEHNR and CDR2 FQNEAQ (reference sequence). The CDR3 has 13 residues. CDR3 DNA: TGTGCCAGCAGCTTAGGAGGGTTCAATGAGCAGTTCTTC. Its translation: CASSLGGFNEQFF.

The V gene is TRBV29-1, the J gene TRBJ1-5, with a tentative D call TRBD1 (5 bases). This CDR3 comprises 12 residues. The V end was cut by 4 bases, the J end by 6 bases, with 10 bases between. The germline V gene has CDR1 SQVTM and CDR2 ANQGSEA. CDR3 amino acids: CSVAGAGQPQHF. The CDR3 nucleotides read TGCAGCGTTGCCGGGGCAGGTCAGCCCCAGCATTTT.

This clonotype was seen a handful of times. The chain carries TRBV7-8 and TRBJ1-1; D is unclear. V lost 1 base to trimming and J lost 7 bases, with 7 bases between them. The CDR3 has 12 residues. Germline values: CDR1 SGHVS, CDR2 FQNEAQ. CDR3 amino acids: CASSLGLFEAFF. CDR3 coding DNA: TGTGCCAGCAGCTTAGGACTCTTTGAAGCTTTCTTT.

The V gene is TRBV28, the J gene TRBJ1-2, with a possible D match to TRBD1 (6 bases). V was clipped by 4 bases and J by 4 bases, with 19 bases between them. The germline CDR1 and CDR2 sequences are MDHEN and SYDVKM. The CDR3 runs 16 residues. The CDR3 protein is CASSYPDRTRSYGYTF. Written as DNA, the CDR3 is TGTGCCAGCAGTTACCCCGACAGGACTCGGTCCTATGGCTACACCTTC.